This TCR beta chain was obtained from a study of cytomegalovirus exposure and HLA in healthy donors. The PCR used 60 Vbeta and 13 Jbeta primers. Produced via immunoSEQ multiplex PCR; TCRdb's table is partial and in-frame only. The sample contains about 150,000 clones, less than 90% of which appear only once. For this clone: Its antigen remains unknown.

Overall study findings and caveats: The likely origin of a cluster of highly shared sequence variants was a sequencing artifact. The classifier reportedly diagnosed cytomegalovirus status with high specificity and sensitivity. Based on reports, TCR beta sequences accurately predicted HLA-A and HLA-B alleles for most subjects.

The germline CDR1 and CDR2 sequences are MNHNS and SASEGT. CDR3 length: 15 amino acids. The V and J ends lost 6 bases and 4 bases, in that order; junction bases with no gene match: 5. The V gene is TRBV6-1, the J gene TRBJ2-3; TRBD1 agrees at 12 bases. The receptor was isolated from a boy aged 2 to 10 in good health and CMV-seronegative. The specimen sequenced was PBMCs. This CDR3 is CASSAGTGGADTQYF. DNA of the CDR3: TGTGCCAGCAGCGCAGGGACAGGGGGCGCAGATACGCAGTATTTT.